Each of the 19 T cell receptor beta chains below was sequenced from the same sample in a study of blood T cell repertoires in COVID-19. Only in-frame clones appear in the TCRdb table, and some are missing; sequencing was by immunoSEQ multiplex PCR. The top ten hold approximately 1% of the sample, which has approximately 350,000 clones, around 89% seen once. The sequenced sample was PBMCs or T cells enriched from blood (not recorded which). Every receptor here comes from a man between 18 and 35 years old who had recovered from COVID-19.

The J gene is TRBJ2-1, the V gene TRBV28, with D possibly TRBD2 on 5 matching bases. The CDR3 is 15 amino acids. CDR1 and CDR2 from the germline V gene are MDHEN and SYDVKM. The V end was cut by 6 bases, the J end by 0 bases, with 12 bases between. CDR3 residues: CASRGAASSYNEQFF. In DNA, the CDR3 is TGTGCCAGCAGGGGAGCGGCGAGCTCCTACAATGAGCAGTTCTTC.

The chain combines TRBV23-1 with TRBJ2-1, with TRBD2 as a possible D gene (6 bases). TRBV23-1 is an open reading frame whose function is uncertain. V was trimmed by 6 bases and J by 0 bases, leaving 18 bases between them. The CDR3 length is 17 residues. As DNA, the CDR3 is TGCGCCAGCAGCCCGGTCGGAGGGAATACCTCCTACAATGAGCAGTTCTTC. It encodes CASSPVGGNTSYNEQFF.

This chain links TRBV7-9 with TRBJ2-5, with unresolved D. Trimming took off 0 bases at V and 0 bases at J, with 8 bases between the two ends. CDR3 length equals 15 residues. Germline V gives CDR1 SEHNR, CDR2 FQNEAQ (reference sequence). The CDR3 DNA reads TGTGCCAGCAGCTTAGCCTTAGACTACCAAGAGACCCAGTACTTC. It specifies CASSLALDYQETQYF.

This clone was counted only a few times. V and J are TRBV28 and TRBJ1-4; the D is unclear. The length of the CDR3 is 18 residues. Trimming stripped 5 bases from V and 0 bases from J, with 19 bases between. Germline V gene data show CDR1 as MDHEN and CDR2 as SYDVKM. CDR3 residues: CASSLIAIVQSTNEKLFF. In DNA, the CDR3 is TGTGCCAGCAGTCTAATAGCTATAGTACAATCAACTAATGAAAAACTGTTTTTT.

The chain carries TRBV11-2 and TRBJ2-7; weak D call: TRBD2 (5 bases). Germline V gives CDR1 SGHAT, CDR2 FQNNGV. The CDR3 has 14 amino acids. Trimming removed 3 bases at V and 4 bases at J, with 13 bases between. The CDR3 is CASSFNLAAYEQYF. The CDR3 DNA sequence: TGTGCCAGCAGCTTCAACCTAGCAGCTTACGAGCAGTACTTC.

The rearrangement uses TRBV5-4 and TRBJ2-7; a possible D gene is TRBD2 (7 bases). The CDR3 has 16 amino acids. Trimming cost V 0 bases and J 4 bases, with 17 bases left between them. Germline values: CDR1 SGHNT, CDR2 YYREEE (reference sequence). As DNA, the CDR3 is TGTGCCAGCAGCTTGGGGGGGCGGACTAGTGGTTACGAGCAGTACTTC. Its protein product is CASSLGGRTSGYEQYF.

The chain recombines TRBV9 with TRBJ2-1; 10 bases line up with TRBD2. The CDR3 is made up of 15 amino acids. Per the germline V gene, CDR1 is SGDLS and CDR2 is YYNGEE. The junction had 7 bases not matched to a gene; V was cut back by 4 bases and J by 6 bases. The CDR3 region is CASSPSGRAFNEQFF. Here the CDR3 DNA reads TGTGCCAGCAGCCCGAGCGGGAGGGCCTTCAATGAGCAGTTCTTC.

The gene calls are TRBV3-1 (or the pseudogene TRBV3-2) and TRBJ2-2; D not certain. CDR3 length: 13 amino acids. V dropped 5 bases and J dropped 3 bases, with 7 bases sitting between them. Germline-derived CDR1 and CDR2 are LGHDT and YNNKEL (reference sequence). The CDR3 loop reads CASSRQDTGELFF. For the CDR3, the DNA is TGTGCCAGCAGCAGGCAGGACACCGGGGAGCTGTTTTTT.

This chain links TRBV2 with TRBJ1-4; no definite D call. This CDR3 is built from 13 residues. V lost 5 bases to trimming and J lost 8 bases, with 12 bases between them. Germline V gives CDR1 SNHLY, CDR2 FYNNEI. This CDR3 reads CASSSGRGEKLFF. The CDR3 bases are TGTGCCAGCAGTTCTGGTCGGGGAGAAAAACTGTTTTTT. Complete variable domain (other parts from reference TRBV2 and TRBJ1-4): EPEVTQTPSHQVTQMGQEVILRCVPISNHLYFYWYRQILGQKVEFLVSFYNNEISEKSEIFDDQFSVERPDGSNFTLKIRSTKLEDSAMYFCASSSGRGEKLFFGSGTQLSVL.

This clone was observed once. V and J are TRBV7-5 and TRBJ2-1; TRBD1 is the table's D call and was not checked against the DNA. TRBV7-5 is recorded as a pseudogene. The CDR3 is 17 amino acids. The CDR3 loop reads CVRSLAVRGPIYNEQFF. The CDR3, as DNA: TGTGTCAGAAGCTTAGCTGTCAGGGGGCCCATTTACAATGAGCAGTTCTTC.

The CDR3 reads CASSRYRDGNQPQHF. The CDR3 bases are TGTGCCAGTAGTAGATACAGGGACGGGAATCAGCCCCAGCATTTT. The J gene is TRBJ1-5, the V gene TRBV19; possible D gene TRBD1, 6 bases. Germline CDR1 reads LNHDA; CDR2 reads SQIVND (reference sequence). The CDR3 sequence is 15 residues long. Trimming removed 4 bases at V and 4 bases at J, with 14 bases between.

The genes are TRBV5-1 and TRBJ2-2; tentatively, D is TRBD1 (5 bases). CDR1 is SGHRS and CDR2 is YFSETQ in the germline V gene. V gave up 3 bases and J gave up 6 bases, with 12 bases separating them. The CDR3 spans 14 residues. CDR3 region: CASSSYQGPGELFF. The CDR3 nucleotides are TGCGCCAGCAGCTCATACCAGGGCCCCGGGGAGCTGTTTTTT.

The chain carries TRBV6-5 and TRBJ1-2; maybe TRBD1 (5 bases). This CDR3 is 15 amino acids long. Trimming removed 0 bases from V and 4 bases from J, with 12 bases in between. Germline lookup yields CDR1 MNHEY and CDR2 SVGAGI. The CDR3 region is CASSYSISGGYGYTF. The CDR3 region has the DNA TGTGCCAGCAGTTACTCGATTTCCGGGGGCTATGGCTACACCTTC.

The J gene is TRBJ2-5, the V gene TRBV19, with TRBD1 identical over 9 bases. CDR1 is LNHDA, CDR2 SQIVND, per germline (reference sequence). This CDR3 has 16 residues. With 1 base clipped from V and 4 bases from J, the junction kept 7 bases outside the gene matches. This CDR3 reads CASSIGGTGRLETQYF. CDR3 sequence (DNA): TGTGCCAGTAGTATAGGCGGGACAGGGCGGCTAGAGACCCAGTACTTC.

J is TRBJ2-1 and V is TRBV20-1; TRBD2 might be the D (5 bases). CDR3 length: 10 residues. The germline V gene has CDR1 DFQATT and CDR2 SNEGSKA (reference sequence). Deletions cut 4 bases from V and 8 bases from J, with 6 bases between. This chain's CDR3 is CSATGDEQFF. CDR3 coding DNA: TGCAGTGCTACCGGGGATGAGCAGTTCTTC.

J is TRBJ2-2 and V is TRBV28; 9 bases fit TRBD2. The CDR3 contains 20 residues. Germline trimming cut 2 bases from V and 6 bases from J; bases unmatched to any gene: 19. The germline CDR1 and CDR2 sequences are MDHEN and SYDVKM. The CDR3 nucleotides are TGTGCCAGCAGTTTACTTCGGACTAGCGCCCAGAGAACGGCCCCCGGGGAGCTGTTTTTT. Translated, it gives CASSLLRTSAQRTAPGELFF.

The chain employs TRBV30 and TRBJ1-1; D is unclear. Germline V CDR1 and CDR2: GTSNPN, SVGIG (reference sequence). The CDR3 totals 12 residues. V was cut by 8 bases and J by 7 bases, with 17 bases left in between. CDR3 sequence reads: CAVLTGVSEAFF. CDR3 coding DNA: TGTGCCGTCTTGACCGGGGTGAGTGAAGCTTTCTTT.

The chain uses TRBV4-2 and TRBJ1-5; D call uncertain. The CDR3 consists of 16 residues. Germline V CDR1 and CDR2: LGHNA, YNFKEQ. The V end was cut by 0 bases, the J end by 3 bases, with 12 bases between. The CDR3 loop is CASSQDLRSNNQPQHF. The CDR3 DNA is TGTGCCAGCAGCCAAGATTTGAGAAGCAACAATCAGCCCCAGCATTTT.

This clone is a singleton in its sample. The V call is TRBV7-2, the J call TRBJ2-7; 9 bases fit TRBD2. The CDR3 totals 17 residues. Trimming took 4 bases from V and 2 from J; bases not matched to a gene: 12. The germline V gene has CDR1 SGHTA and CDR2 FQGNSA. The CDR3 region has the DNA TGTGCCAGCAGCTACGGGGGGGCAGCGGGAGGTCCCTACGAGCAGTACTTC. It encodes CASSYGGAAGGPYEQYF.